This T cell receptor (beta chain) was documented in a study of T-cell reconstitution after alpha-beta-depleted transplantation in children. Broader study findings: Some patients showed high day-60 TCRbeta diversity, which derived from surviving recipient T cells and thymic progenitors. There were reportedly several hundred expanded graft clones from which alpha-beta T cells came about two months after transplant. Fresh T-cell production supplied most of the T-cell counts and diversity seen one year after transplant.

Preparation of the TCRbeta library was carried out with unique molecular identifiers. Using its own MiXCR run on the PCR reads, TCRdb lists one record per CDR3 protein. This sample has about 250,000 distinct CDR3 sequences, with about 24% found just once. A word on this clonotype: Its antigen is not known.

This clonotype was sampled from a female patient aged 2 to 10 who had a stem cell transplant for congenital amegakaryocytic thrombocytopenia, so the T cells may come from the graft donor. The sequencing used PBMCs, mostly from graft donor cells, collected 360 days after TCRalphabeta/CD19-depleted stem cell transplant.

DNA of the CDR3: TGTGCCAGCAGCTTGCCGGGGCGGTCGCAGTATTTT. This sequence encodes CASSLPGRSQYF. This chain uses TRBV11-2 with TRBJ2-3; D possibly uses TRBD1 or TRBD2 (5 bases each). CDR1 is SGHAT and CDR2 is FQNNGV in the germline V gene. The CDR3 is 12 residues long. V lost 3 bases, J lost 10 bases, and 11 bases lay in between.